These 27 T cell receptor beta chains originate from one sample sequenced in a study of shared clonotypes between healthy human individuals. Method: immunoSEQ multiplex PCR; TCRdb's copy keeps in-frame clones and lacks some. The profile shows about a million clones, over 60% of them singletons. Sequencing was performed on memory CD4+ T cells sorted from blood. Documented subset: CD45RA-negative fraction. The receptors shown here come from a man aged 18 to 29 in good health.

The rearrangement links TRBV7-6 to TRBJ1-2; D possibly corresponds to TRBD1 (6 bases). Trimming pared 3 bases from V and 3 bases from J, leaving 17 bases between. CDR3 length: 16 amino acids. Germline assignment: CDR1 SGHVS and CDR2 FNYEAQ. The CDR3 region is CASSFKFGGPDYGYTF. CDR3 bases: TGTGCCAGCAGCTTCAAATTCGGGGGGCCGGACTATGGCTACACCTTC.

J is TRBJ1-5 and V is TRBV6-1, with D tentatively TRBD1 (6 bases). The CDR3 runs to 15 residues. The V end lost 11 bases, the J end lost 3 bases, and 20 bases lay between the germline ends. Germline lookup yields CDR1 MNHNS and CDR2 SASEGT. The DNA of the CDR3 is TGTGCCGGCGGACAGCTCTCGATCCCCAATCAGCCCCAGCATTTT. Its protein product is CAGGQLSIPNQPQHF.

This clone was counted once. The chain links TRBV28 to TRBJ1-1; D not certain. Trimming removed 6 bases from V and 0 bases from J, with 5 bases in between. Germline assignment: CDR1 MDHEN and CDR2 SYDVKM. The CDR3 loop spans 12 amino acids. The DNA for the CDR3 is TGTGCCAGCAGGTCCATGAACACTGAAGCTTTCTTT. It encodes CASRSMNTEAFF. The full variable domain, completed using reference TRBV28 and TRBJ1-1, is DVKVTQSSRYLVKRTGEKVFLECVQDMDHENMFWYRQDPGLGLRLIYFSYDVKMKEKGDIPEGYSVSREKKERFSLILESASTNQTSMYLCASRSMNTEAFFGQGTRLTVV.

The chain combines TRBV18 with TRBJ2-5; 14 bases match TRBD2. The ends lost 0 bases at V and 4 bases at J; junction bases unmatched: 4. Germline V gene data show CDR1 as KGHSH and CDR2 as LQKENI. The CDR3 runs 17 residues. The CDR3 region is CASSPPGGLAGAETQYF. In nucleotides, the CDR3 is TGTGCCAGCTCACCACCCGGGGGACTAGCGGGGGCAGAGACCCAGTACTTC. Using reference TRBV18 and TRBJ2-5 for the parts outside the CDR3, the full variable domain is NAGVMQNPRHLVRRRGQEARLRCSPMKGHSHVYWYRQLPEEGLKFMVYLQKENIIDESGMPKERFSAEFPKEGPSILRIQQVVRGDSAAYFCASSPPGGLAGAETQYFGPGTRLLVL.

Comments on this clone: Different DNA sequences within this sample yield the same CDR3. This rearrangement joins TRBV29-1 to TRBJ2-3, with D maybe TRBD2 (6 bases). Trimming removed 4 bases at V and 1 base at J, with 9 bases between. CDR1 is SQVTM and CDR2 is ANQGSEA in the germline V gene. There are 13 residues in the CDR3. CDR3 bases: TGCAGCGTTGTGGGAGGTGGCACAGATACGCAGTATTTT. Its protein is CSVVGGGTDTQYF.

This chain links TRBV11-2 with TRBJ2-7, with TRBD2 identical over 9 bases. CDR3 length: 13 residues. Looked up from germline, CDR1 is SGHAT and CDR2 is FQNNGV. The J segment lost 7 bases and the V segment lost 2 bases, leaving 3 bases of the junction unmatched. The CDR3 here is CASSLRLAGEQYF. CDR3 coding DNA: TGTGCCAGCAGCTTAAGGCTAGCGGGAGAGCAGTACTTC.

This chain connects TRBV5-5 to TRBJ1-2; 7 bases are shared with TRBD1. Germline V gene sequence: CDR1 SGHKS, CDR2 YYEKEE (reference sequence). With 3 bases clipped from V and 0 bases from J, the junction kept 2 bases outside the gene matches. The CDR3 runs 14 residues. The CDR3 loop reads CASSSGTANYGYTF. The CDR3 coding sequence is TGTGCCAGCAGCTCCGGGACAGCTAACTATGGCTACACCTTC. The variable domain in full, completed from reference TRBV5-5 and TRBJ1-2, reads DAGVTQSPTHLIKTRGQQVTLRCSPISGHKSVSWYQQVLGQGPQFIFQYYEKEERGRGNFPDRFSARQFPNYSSELNVNALLLGDSALYLCASSSGTANYGYTFGSGTRLTVV.

This chain uses TRBV27 with TRBJ1-3; D uncertain. V lost 5 bases, J lost 3 bases, and 8 bases lay in between. This CDR3 comprises 13 residues. Germline CDR1 reads MNHEY; CDR2 reads SMNVEV (reference sequence). The CDR3 nucleotides are TGTGCCAGCAGTGCTTCAATTGGAAACACCATATATTTT. Protein: CASSASIGNTIYF.

With regard to this clone: Other nucleotide sequences in the sample specify the same CDR3. The chain links TRBV28 to TRBJ1-5; a possible D gene is TRBD1 (6 bases). Germline CDR1 MDHEN, CDR2 SYDVKM. Trimming stripped 7 bases from V and 2 bases from J, with 15 bases between. CDR3 length: 15 residues. The CDR3 here is CASNLGGGGNQPQHF. In nucleotides, the CDR3 is TGTGCCAGCAACCTAGGGGGTGGGGGCAATCAGCCCCAGCATTTT.

Note on this clone: Other DNA sequences in this specimen translate into the identical CDR3. For the CDR3, the DNA is TGTGCCAGCAGCTTAGGGCGGAACACCGGGGAGCTGTTTTTT. Its translation is CASSLGRNTGELFF. The J gene is TRBJ2-2, the V gene TRBV7-2; D unclear. The CDR3 is 14 residues long. Germline loops: CDR1 SGHTA, CDR2 FQGNSA. Trimming left V 1 base short and J 1 base short, with 4 bases between.

The chain uses TRBV12-5 and TRBJ2-7; 10 bases fit TRBD2. From germline, CDR1 is LGHNT and CDR2 FRNRAP. V lost 0 bases, J lost 4 bases, and 6 bases stayed unmatched. The CDR3 has 16 residues. The DNA of the CDR3 is TGTGCTAGTGGTTTGGTTAGCGGGAGGTGGATTTACGAGCAGTACTTC. Residues: CASGLVSGRWIYEQYF.

CDR3 amino acids: CASTPYNQPYEQYF. DNA for the CDR3: TGTGCCAGCACCCCATACAATCAACCCTACGAGCAGTACTTC. This rearrangement joins TRBV6-5 to TRBJ2-7; D is unclear. The CDR3 is 14 residues long. Germline V gives CDR1 MNHEY, CDR2 SVGAGI. V lost 7 bases, J lost 2 bases, and 15 bases lay in between.

This chain joins TRBV2 and TRBJ1-4; the D gene is possibly TRBD1 (6 bases). V shed 6 bases and J shed 6 bases, with 17 bases lying between them. Germline CDR1 is SNHLY and CDR2 is FYNNEI. The CDR3 loop spans 15 amino acids. The CDR3 DNA follows: TGTGCCAGCAGCGGTACCGGGGGCCGAGATGAAAAACTGTTTTTT. Translation: CASSGTGGRDEKLFF.

As for this clone: This same CDR3 is encoded by further DNA sequences in the sample. The V and J genes are TRBV4-1 and TRBJ2-5; no clear D gene. V lost 2 bases and J 5 bases, leaving 3 bases between the germline ends. The CDR3 extends over 11 amino acids. Germline-derived CDR1 and CDR2 are MGHRA and YSYEKL. The CDR3 reads CASSQSETQYF. CDR3 coding DNA: TGCGCCAGCAGCCAAAGTGAGACCCAGTACTTC.

The rearrangement joins TRBV15 to TRBJ1-5; D gene ambiguous. Germline assignment: CDR1 LNHNV and CDR2 YYDKDF (reference sequence). This CDR3 spans 14 amino acids. V shed 0 bases and J shed 4 bases, with 7 bases lying between them. CDR3 sequence (DNA): TGTGCCACCAGCAGAGAGGATGGGAATCAGCCCCAGCATTTT. Its translation is CATSREDGNQPQHF.

The chain links TRBV7-9 to TRBJ2-5; TRBD2 matches 7 bases. CDR1 and CDR2 from the germline V gene are SEHNR and FQNEAQ (reference sequence). V was pared by 0 bases and J by 5 bases, with 6 bases of the junction left unmatched. The CDR3 totals 15 residues. CDR3 nucleotide sequence: TGTGCCAGCAGCTTAGCACTGCGGGGGACGGAGACCCAGTACTTC. This translates into CASSLALRGTETQYF.

The rearrangement links TRBV12-5 to TRBJ1-1, with D maybe TRBD1 (5 bases). From germline, CDR1 is LGHNT and CDR2 FRNRAP. V lost 5 bases to trimming and J lost 2 bases, with 18 bases between them. The CDR3 runs to 16 residues. The CDR3 DNA reads as TGTGCTAGTGGTAGACCAGCCGGGACCTTAAACACTGAAGCTTTCTTT. Protein product: CASGRPAGTLNTEAFF.

This clone was picked up a small number of times. The rearrangement joins TRBV5-6 to TRBJ2-7; the D call may be TRBD1 or TRBD2 (5 bases each). V lost 0 bases and J lost 6, with 16 bases in between. This CDR3 has 15 amino acids. Germline CDR1 reads SGHDT; CDR2 reads YYEEEE. The CDR3 DNA follows: TGTGCCAGCAGCTTGGTCCCTAGCCTTGGGGGCGAGCAGTACTTC. Translation gives CASSLVPSLGGEQYF.

This clone was counted between two and nine times. The chain employs TRBV28 and TRBJ1-5; D might be TRBD1 (6 bases). The CDR3 totals 17 residues. Germline V gene data show CDR1 as MDHEN and CDR2 as SYDVKM. Trimming removed 6 bases from V and 0 bases from J, with 18 bases in between. CDR3 bases: TGTGCCAGCAGGCAGGGGAATTCCGCACTTAGCAATCAGCCCCAGCATTTT. Encoded protein: CASRQGNSALSNQPQHF.

As to this clone: This could be a read error, since a much larger clone is one nucleotide away. The genes are TRBV5-5 and TRBJ1-6, with D uncertain. Germline V CDR1 and CDR2: SGHKS, YYEKEE (reference sequence). CDR3 length: 12 residues. Trimming stripped 3 bases from V and 5 bases from J, with 3 bases between. The CDR3 protein is CASSWDNSPLHF. CDR3 DNA sequence: TGTGCCAGCAGCTGGGATAATTCACCCCTCCACTTT. The full variable domain, with the rest looked up from reference TRBV5-5 and TRBJ1-6, is DAGVTQSPTHLIKTRGQQVTLRCSPISGHKSVSWYQQVLGQGPQFIFQYYEKEERGRGNFPDRFSARQFPNYSSELNVNALLLGDSALYLCASSWDNSPLHFGNGTRLTVT.

CDR3 sequence reads: CASSLEEGAEETQYF. CDR3 DNA: TGTGCCAGCAGCTTGGAGGAGGGGGCGGAGGAGACCCAGTACTTC. The chain links TRBV5-6 to TRBJ2-5; D perhaps matches TRBD1 (7 bases). Germline CDR1 is SGHDT and CDR2 is YYEEEE. The V end lost 0 bases, the J end lost 5 bases, and 14 bases lay between the germline ends. The CDR3 loop spans 15 amino acids.

This clone has a handful of counts. The genes are TRBV5-4 and TRBJ2-7; D perhaps matches TRBD2 (5 bases). The length of the CDR3 is 13 residues. Between the trimmed V and J ends, which lost 4 bases and 0 bases, there was a span of 8 bases. Germline values: CDR1 SGHNT, CDR2 YYREEE (reference sequence). The DNA for the CDR3 is TGTGCCAGCAGCCCGGGGATCTCCTACGAGCAGTACTTC. The encoded protein is CASSPGISYEQYF. Combining the CDR3 with reference TRBV5-4 and TRBJ2-7 gives the whole variable domain ETGVTQSPTHLIKTRGQQVTLRCSSQSGHNTVSWYQQALGQGPQFIFQYYREEENGRGNFPPRFSGLQFPNYSSELNVNALELDDSALYLCASSPGISYEQYFGPGTRLTVT.

The V and J genes are TRBV5-1 and TRBJ2-1; 9 bases agree with TRBD2. V trimming: 4 bases; J trimming: 3 bases; junction bases outside the gene matches: 8. This CDR3 is 16 amino acids long. The germline V gene has CDR1 SGHRS and CDR2 YFSETQ. CDR3 protein: CASSPPIAGVYNEQFF. The CDR3 bases are TGCGCCAGCAGCCCCCCCATAGCGGGAGTCTACAATGAGCAGTTCTTC.

The J gene is TRBJ2-1, the V gene TRBV7-8; the match to TRBD2 covers 9 bases. Trimming at V came to 0 bases and at J to 4 bases, leaving 1 base not matched to a gene. Germline CDR1 reads SGHVS; CDR2 reads FQNEAQ. The length of the CDR3 is 15 residues. CDR3 nucleotide sequence: TGTGCCAGCAGCTTAGCGAGCGGGAGGTACAATGAGCAGTTCTTC. This sequence encodes CASSLASGRYNEQFF.

The chain recombines TRBV12-5 with TRBJ2-3, with D possibly called TRBD1 or TRBD2 (5 bases each). Trimming took 1 base from V and 8 from J, leaving 16 bases between them. CDR3 length equals 15 residues. Germline-derived CDR1 and CDR2 are LGHNT and FRNRAP. This chain's CDR3 is CASGLGQAGSGTQYF. As DNA, the CDR3 is TGTGCTAGTGGTTTGGGACAAGCAGGGAGTGGTACGCAGTATTTT.

The chain couples TRBV6-6 to TRBJ2-1; D is perhaps TRBD2 (5 bases). V lost 1 base, J lost 8 bases, and 12 bases lay in between. CDR1 is MNHNY, CDR2 SVGAGI, per germline (reference sequence). The CDR3 contains 14 residues. The CDR3 nucleotides read TGTGCCAGCAGTTACTTCGAGGGAGCAGATGAGCAGTTCTTC. Encoded protein: CASSYFEGADEQFF.

V usage is TRBV5-1 and J usage is TRBJ1-6, with D uncertain. V gave up 5 bases and J gave up 2 bases, with 11 bases separating them. The germline gives CDR1 SGHRS, CDR2 YFSETQ. The CDR3 loop spans 15 amino acids. The CDR3 DNA reads TGCGCCAGCAGTCCCACCGGGGCCTATAATTCACCCCTCCACTTT. It translates to CASSPTGAYNSPLHF. Complete variable domain (other parts from reference TRBV5-1 and TRBJ1-6): KAGVTQTPRYLIKTRGQQVTLSCSPISGHRSVSWYQQTPGQGLQFLFEYFSETQRNKGNFPGRFSGRQFSNSRSEMNVSTLELGDSALYLCASSPTGAYNSPLHFGNGTRLTVT.